This is a list of T cell receptor beta chains from one sample in a study of cytomegalovirus exposure and HLA in healthy donors. Clones were read by immunoSEQ multiplex PCR, and TCRdb kept only the in-frame ones, dropping some. Of hundreds of thousands of clones listed, around 80% are singletons. Material for sequencing was PBMCs. The receptor set was obtained from a man in his forties or fifties in good health and CMV-seronegative. The CDR3 runs from the conserved cysteine through the conserved F or W. Each record gives: D gene, clone size, V gene, J gene, CDR3 protein, CDR3 DNA. D genes are given only for firm matches. The listing skips clone size in some rows; elsewhere it reads once, few, many or a size class.

D: TRBD1; size: NA; V: TRBV4-2; J: TRBJ1-5; CDR3: CASSQGQGKNQPQHF; DNA: TGTGCCAGCAGCCAGGGACAGGGGAAGAATCAGCCCCAGCATTTT
D: NA; size: NA; V: TRBV21-1; J: TRBJ1-1; CDR3: CASSPLSGEAFF; DNA: TGTGCCAGCAGCCCCCTCTCAGGGGAAGCTTTCTTT
D: NA; size: NA; V: TRBV5-1; J: TRBJ2-1; CDR3: CASSLVPGDYEQFF; DNA: TGCGCCAGCAGCTTGGTTCCCGGGGATTATGAGCAGTTCTTC
D: TRBD2; size: NA; V: TRBV7-2; J: TRBJ2-3; CDR3: CASSARLAGATDTQYF; DNA: TGTGCCAGCAGCGCCAGACTAGCGGGAGCAACAGATACGCAGTATTTT
D: TRBD1; size: NA; V: TRBV28; J: TRBJ1-2; CDR3: CASSFHIDRGFGYTF; DNA: TGTGCCAGCAGTTTCCACATTGACAGGGGCTTTGGCTACACCTTC
D: NA; size: few; V: TRBV7-9; J: TRBJ1-5; CDR3: CSSSSSGGDQPQHF; DNA: TGTTCCAGCAGCTCCTCGGGAGGGGATCAGCCCCAGCATTTT
D: TRBD2; size: once; V: TRBV4-1; J: TRBJ2-7; CDR3: CASSQAPGLAGDRYEQYF; DNA: TGCGCCAGCAGCCAAGCCCCGGGACTAGCGGGAGATAGGTACGAGCAGTACTTC
D: NA; size: once; V: TRBV5-1; J: TRBJ2-1; CDR3: CASSSGGYNEQFF; DNA: TGCGCCAGCAGCTCCGGGGGTTACAATGAGCAGTTCTTC
D: NA; size: NA; V: TRBV5-6; J: TRBJ2-5; CDR3: CASSLAQKTQYF; DNA: TGTGCCAGCAGCTTGGCCCAGAAGACCCAGTACTTC
D: TRBD2; size: few; V: TRBV7-9; J: TRBJ2-5; CDR3: CASSLGTSGPQETQYF; DNA: TGTGCCAGCAGCTTAGGGACTAGCGGACCTCAAGAGACCCAGTACTTC
D: TRBD2; size: NA; V: TRBV28; J: TRBJ2-1; CDR3: CASSLALSGGPGNEQFF; DNA: TGTGCCAGCAGTTTAGCGCTCTCGGGAGGGCCGGGTAATGAGCAGTTCTTC
D: NA; size: NA; V: TRBV14; J: TRBJ1-4; CDR3: CASSQRGVSNEKLFF; DNA: TGTGCCAGCAGCCAACGGGGAGTATCTAATGAAAAACTGTTTTTT
D: NA; size: NA; V: TRBV6-1; J: TRBJ2-3; CDR3: CASSYSAFTDTQYF; DNA: TGTGCCAGCAGTTATAGCGCCTTCACAGATACGCAGTATTTT
D: NA; size: NA; V: TRBV5-6; J: TRBJ1-2; CDR3: CASTSYEGLYGYTF; DNA: TGTGCCAGCACCTCCTACGAGGGTCTCTATGGCTACACCTTC
D: TRBD1; size: NA; V: TRBV2; J: TRBJ1-3; CDR3: CASTGGSLENTIYF; DNA: TGTGCCAGCACAGGGGGTTCGCTGGAAAACACCATATATTTT
D: NA; size: NA; V: TRBV29-1; J: TRBJ2-1; CDR3: CSVLEAEQFF; DNA: TGCAGCGTTCTTGAGGCTGAGCAGTTCTTC
D: TRBD1; size: NA; V: TRBV29-1; J: TRBJ2-5; CDR3: CSAGTGATEETQYF; DNA: TGCAGCGCTGGGACAGGGGCTACCGAAGAGACCCAGTACTTC
D: NA; size: NA; V: TRBV7-2; J: TRBJ1-3; CDR3: CASSLVQVGNTIYF; DNA: TGTGCCAGCAGCCTGGTCCAGGTGGGAAACACCATATATTTT
D: TRBD1; size: NA; V: TRBV18; J: TRBJ2-1; CDR3: CASSPFRDSSLQFF; DNA: TGTGCCAGCTCACCTTTCCGGGACAGCTCCCTGCAGTTCTTC
D: NA; size: NA; V: TRBV4-2; J: TRBJ1-1; CDR3: CASSQVGSERTEAFF; DNA: TGTGCCAGCAGCCAGGTTGGAAGCGAACGGACTGAAGCTTTCTTT
D: NA; size: NA; V: TRBV4-2; J: TRBJ2-7; CDR3: CASSQLRGEQYF; DNA: TGTGCCAGCAGCCAGCTCAGGGGCGAGCAGTACTTC
D: NA; size: few; V: TRBV7-6; J: TRBJ2-1; CDR3: CASSLADNEQFF; DNA: TGTGCCAGCAGCTTGGCGGACAATGAGCAGTTCTTC
D: NA; size: few; V: TRBV6-6; J: TRBJ1-4; CDR3: CASSYSGRGEKLFF; DNA: TGTGCCAGCAGTTACTCGGGGAGGGGGGAAAAACTGTTTTTT
D: TRBD2; size: NA; V: TRBV7-2; J: TRBJ2-5; CDR3: CASSRSGGIGETQYF; DNA: TGTGCCAGCAGCCGTAGCGGGGGGATCGGAGAGACCCAGTACTTC
D: NA; size: NA; V: TRBV9; J: TRBJ2-3; CDR3: CASSAGTNSRGSQYF; DNA: TGTGCCAGCAGCGCAGGGACAAATTCACGAGGGTCGCAGTATTTT
D: NA; size: NA; V: TRBV7-9; J: TRBJ1-6; CDR3: CASSLDRGLSHSPLHF; DNA: TGTGCCAGCAGCTTAGACCGGGGTTTGAGCCATTCACCCCTCCACTTT
D: NA; size: NA; V: TRBV7-3; J: TRBJ2-2; CDR3: CASSFGGGELFF; DNA: TGTGCCAGCAGCTTTGGAGGAGGGGAGCTGTTTTTT
D: TRBD1; size: NA; V: TRBV27; J: TRBJ2-6; CDR3: CASSSHDRVPFSPTSSGANVLTF; DNA: TGTGCCAGCAGTTCCCATGACAGGGTCCCTTTCTCCCCTACTAGCTCTGGGGCCAACGTCCTGACTTTC
D: NA; size: NA; V: TRBV27; J: TRBJ1-3; CDR3: CASSFRSSGNTIYF; DNA: TGTGCCAGCAGCTTCAGAAGCTCTGGAAACACCATATATTTT
D: TRBD2; size: NA; V: TRBV15; J: TRBJ2-1; CDR3: CATSRAGTSGNEQFF; DNA: TGTGCCACCAGCAGAGCAGGGACTAGCGGAAATGAGCAGTTCTTC
D: NA; size: once; V: TRBV7-2; J: TRBJ1-5; CDR3: CASSLGLSHQPQHF; DNA: TGTGCCAGCAGCTTAGGGTTGAGCCATCAGCCCCAGCATTTT
D: NA; size: NA; V: TRBV6-6; J: TRBJ2-7; CDR3: CASSYASFGYEQYF; DNA: TGTGCCAGCAGTTACGCTAGTTTTGGTTACGAGCAGTACTTC
D: TRBD1; size: NA; V: TRBV19; J: TRBJ2-1; CDR3: CASSVRDRAIDEQFF; DNA: TGTGCCAGTAGTGTCCGGGACAGGGCAATCGATGAGCAGTTCTTC
D: TRBD2; size: NA; V: TRBV5-1; J: TRBJ2-7; CDR3: CASSLAAGRAYEQYF; DNA: TGCGCCAGCAGCTTAGCTGCAGGGAGGGCCTACGAGCAGTACTTC
D: NA; size: NA; V: TRBV5-1; J: TRBJ1-2; CDR3: CASSLGREGGYTF; DNA: TGCGCCAGCAGCTTGGGACGGGAAGGGGGCTACACCTTC
D: TRBD2; size: NA; V: TRBV9; J: TRBJ2-7; CDR3: CASSVGGGRAQNEQYF; DNA: TGTGCCAGCAGCGTAGGAGGCGGGAGGGCCCAGAACGAGCAGTACTTC
D: TRBD2; size: few; V: TRBV13; J: TRBJ2-1; CDR3: CASTKGRGGPYNEQFF; DNA: TGTGCCAGCACCAAAGGGAGGGGAGGACCCTACAATGAGCAGTTCTTC
D: TRBD2; size: NA; V: TRBV2; J: TRBJ2-7; CDR3: CASSEYGLAGGPDYEQYF; DNA: TGTGCCAGCAGTGAATATGGACTAGCGGGAGGGCCGGACTACGAGCAGTACTTC
D: NA; size: NA; V: TRBV29-1; J: TRBJ2-1; CDR3: CSGGLNNEQFF; DNA: TGCAGCGGCGGACTAAACAATGAGCAGTTCTTC
D: TRBD1; size: NA; V: TRBV28; J: TRBJ2-2; CDR3: CASSLRDRTTGELFF; DNA: TGTGCCAGCAGTTTGAGGGACAGGACGACCGGGGAGCTGTTTTTT
D: NA; size: NA; V: TRBV6-6; J: TRBJ1-3; CDR3: CASSLYQGGNTIYF; DNA: TGTGCCAGCAGTTTATACCAGGGGGGAAACACCATATATTTT
D: TRBD1; size: NA; V: TRBV19; J: TRBJ1-5; CDR3: CASSSGQSHQPQHF; DNA: TGTGCCAGTAGTTCGGGACAGAGCCATCAGCCCCAGCATTTT
D: NA; size: NA; V: TRBV28; J: TRBJ2-7; CDR3: CASLGAYEQYF; DNA: TGTGCCAGCCTAGGAGCCTACGAGCAGTACTTC
D: NA; size: few; V: TRBV7-6; J: TRBJ2-7; CDR3: CASSGTGAGEQYF; DNA: TGTGCCAGCAGCGGGACGGGAGCGGGCGAGCAGTACTTC
D: NA; size: NA; V: TRBV5-4; J: TRBJ2-2; CDR3: CASSASLGTAGELFF; DNA: TGTGCCAGCAGCGCCTCCCTAGGAACCGCCGGGGAGCTGTTTTTT
D: NA; size: NA; V: TRBV27; J: TRBJ1-1; CDR3: CASSFLDSNTEAFF; DNA: TGTGCCAGCAGTTTTTTGGACAGCAACACTGAAGCTTTCTTT
D: NA; size: NA; V: TRBV9; J: TRBJ1-3; CDR3: CASSVSDSGNTIYF; DNA: TGTGCCAGCAGCGTCTCAGACTCTGGAAACACCATATATTTT
D: NA; size: NA; V: TRBV27; J: TRBJ2-5; CDR3: CASSATARGTQYF; DNA: TGTGCCAGCAGTGCGACGGCTCGGGGGACCCAGTACTTC
D: TRBD1; size: NA; V: TRBV19; J: TRBJ2-5; CDR3: CASSISNRGPQETQYF; DNA: TGTGCCAGTAGTATATCGAACAGGGGGCCGCAGGAGACCCAGTACTTC
D: NA; size: NA; V: TRBV5-4; J: TRBJ2-7; CDR3: CASSLGRSYEQYF; DNA: TGTGCCAGCAGCTTGGGCCGGAGCTACGAGCAGTACTTC
D: NA; size: NA; V: TRBV9; J: TRBJ1-6; CDR3: CASSVVGGSPLHF; DNA: TGTGCCAGCAGCGTAGTTGGCGGTTCACCCCTCCACTTT
D: NA; size: NA; V: TRBV5-1; J: TRBJ1-6; CDR3: CASRDSTVNSPLHF; DNA: TGCGCCAGCAGGGACAGTACCGTTAATTCACCCCTCCACTTT
D: TRBD1; size: once; V: TRBV7-3; J: TRBJ1-1; CDR3: CASSLAGGARGGENTEAFF; DNA: TGTGCCAGCAGCTTGGCAGGGGGCGCACGGGGAGGCGAGAACACTGAAGCTTTCTTT
D: NA; size: few; V: TRBV4-3; J: TRBJ1-3; CDR3: CASSRSGSSGNTIYF; DNA: TGCGCCAGCAGCCGCTCTGGGAGCTCTGGAAACACCATATATTTT